What follows are 4 T cell receptor beta chains derived from one specimen sequenced in a study of CD8 T cells in Susac syndrome. An amount of RNA that ranged from about 0.45 to 1 ug was reverse transcribed with random hexamers. MiXCR, applied by TCRdb to the immunoSEQ multiplex PCR reads, yields one record per CDR3 protein. The data hold fewer than 200,000 distinct CDR3 sequences, with approximately 95% observed a single time. Sequencing was done on a sample of CD4+ T cells from PBMCs. These receptors were collected from a human donor in good health.

The chain combines TRBV7-8 with TRBJ2-2, with 10 bases fitting TRBD2. CDR1 is SGHVS and CDR2 is FQNEAQ in the germline V gene. V gave up 0 bases and J gave up 1 base; unmatched junction bases: 8. The CDR3 loop spans 19 amino acids. The CDR3 sequence: CASSLARVAGGRNTGELFF. Written as DNA, the CDR3 is TGTGCCAGCAGCTTAGCGAGGGTAGCGGGGGGCCGGAACACCGGGGAGCTGTTTTTT. The variable domain in full, completed from reference TRBV7-8 and TRBJ2-2, reads GAGVSQSPRYKVAKRGQDVALRCDPISGHVSLFWYQQALGQGPEFLTYFQNEAQLDKSGLPSDRFFAERPEGSVSTLKIQRTQQEDSAVYLCASSLARVAGGRNTGELFFGEGSRLTVL.

The chain is built from TRBV29-1 and TRBJ1-1, with no clear D. CDR1 is SQVTM, CDR2 ANQGSEA, per germline. V was shortened by 6 bases and J by 6 bases, with 17 bases between the two germline ends. CDR3 length: 13 amino acids. The CDR3 reads CSVHRARGSEAFF. For the CDR3, the DNA is TGCAGCGTCCACCGGGCCCGGGGATCTGAAGCTTTCTTT.

This chain uses TRBV20-1 with TRBJ2-5; tentatively, D is TRBD2 (6 bases). Between the trimmed V and J ends, which lost 6 bases and 1 base, there was a span of 12 bases. Germline values: CDR1 DFQATT, CDR2 SNEGSKA (reference sequence). The CDR3 sequence is 13 residues long. The CDR3 sequence is CSALSGVQETQYF. The CDR3 nucleotides are TGCAGTGCCCTTTCGGGGGTCCAAGAGACCCAGTACTTC.

The gene calls are TRBV5-1 and TRBJ1-3; D gene uncertain. This CDR3 is 15 amino acids long. Germline assignment: CDR1 SGHRS and CDR2 YFSETQ. Trimming removed 4 bases from V and 2 bases from J, with 13 bases in between. The CDR3 loop is CASSPEGAAGNTIYF. As DNA, the CDR3 is TGCGCCAGCAGCCCTGAGGGAGCCGCTGGAAACACCATATATTTT.